This entry describes one T cell receptor (beta chain). Its antigen remains unknown. This clone may be a read error of a much larger clone one base away. The source of the sample is a study of liver allograft versus peripheral blood T cells. Overall study context: Recipients' peripheral blood T cell receptor repertoires were compared with those in transplanted livers.

Findings and caveats of the study: Reports indicated that T cell receptor repertoires inside liver allografts differed from those in peripheral blood.

TCRdb ran MiXCR on the reads and lists one entry per CDR3 protein. Of under 15,000 distinct CDR3 sequences listed, 28% were seen once; the top ten hold roughly 2.4%. V lost 10 bases to trimming and J lost 4 bases, with 21 bases between them. This CDR3 spans 15 amino acids. From germline, CDR1 is MNHNY and CDR2 SVGAGI (reference sequence). J is TRBJ2-3 and V is TRBV6-6, with D uncertain. This clonotype was sampled from a human patient who had a liver transplant. The T cells may partly be graft donor cells. CDR3 in amino acids: CANRPDGWFADTQYF. In DNA form, the CDR3 reads TGTGCCAACAGACCCGACGGTTGGTTCGCAGATACGCAGTATTTT.